Shown below are 15 T cell receptor beta chains from a single sample sequenced in a study of T cells in Graves' hyperthyroidism and ophthalmopathy. Regions amplified from RNA transcripts were the TCR beta CDR3 regions. A first-round RT-PCR of the TCR CDR3 used the HTBI primer set. A single record per CDR3 protein comes from TCRdb applying MiXCR to the multiplex PCR reads. The sample consists of more than 500,000 distinct CDR3 sequences, roughly 15% of them appearing once. The specimen was blood. Source of these receptors: a woman aged 40 to 49 with Graves' ophthalmopathy.

The sample holds a few counts of this clonotype. This rearrangement joins TRBV18 to TRBJ1-5; 9 bases agree with TRBD1. The CDR3 has 15 residues. V lost 5 bases and J lost 4; bases outside the gene matches: 6. Germline CDR1 and CDR2: KGHSH and LQKENI. The CDR3 region is CASSEDRGGNQPQHF. The CDR3 DNA reads as TGTGCCAGCTCAGAGGACAGGGGTGGAAATCAGCCCCAGCATTTT.

This clonotype appeared many times. V gene TRBV5-1 combines with J gene TRBJ2-2; the D is unclear. Trimming took off 3 bases at V and 7 bases at J, with 16 bases between the two ends. The germline gives CDR1 SGHRS, CDR2 YFSETQ. The length of the CDR3 is 15 residues. The CDR3 nucleotides are TGCGCCAGCAGCTGGACGATTAACACGGGCGGGGAGCTGTTTTTT. The encoded protein is CASSWTINTGGELFF.

This clonotype was counted only a few times. The chain recombines TRBV18 with TRBJ2-7; TRBD2 matches at 11 bases. Germline CDR1 and CDR2: KGHSH and LQKENI. The CDR3 spans 15 residues. The J segment lost 4 bases and the V segment lost 2 bases, leaving 4 bases of the junction unmatched. CDR3 loop: CASSPTPSGRYEQYF. The CDR3 DNA sequence: TGTGCCAGCTCACCAACGCCTAGCGGGAGGTACGAGCAGTACTTC.

This clonotype was observed a single time. Lacking the conserved final phenylalanine or tryptophan, this CDR3 likely reflects a read error. This rearrangement joins TRBV2 to TRBJ2-7, with D unresolved. Trimming shortened V by 3 bases and J by 0 bases, and 6 bases separated the two germline ends. Germline CDR1 and CDR2: SNHLY and FYNNEI. CDR3 length: 13 amino acids. This chain's CDR3 is CASSDGNSYEQYL. The CDR3, as DNA: TGTGCCAGCAGTGACGGAAACTCCTACGAGCAGTACCTC.

This clonotype was detected many times. One end of the junction varies from germline; a read error may be responsible. This chain connects TRBV12-3 or TRBV12-4 to TRBJ2-1; D is uncertain. This CDR3 spans 13 amino acids. The CDR3 coding sequence is TGTGCCAGCAGTCCCCCGCTCTACTATGAGCAGTTCTTC. Its protein is CASSPPLYYEQFF.

This clonotype was recorded at least ten times. The chain recombines TRBV20-1 with TRBJ2-4, with D perhaps TRBD1 or TRBD2 (5 bases each). Germline lookup yields CDR1 DFQATT and CDR2 SNEGSKA (reference sequence). The CDR3 has 14 residues. Trimming pared 7 bases from V and 0 bases from J, leaving 13 bases between. The CDR3 region is CSVLEGLAKNIQYF. For the CDR3, the DNA is TGCAGTGTTCTAGAGGGGTTAGCCAAAAACATTCAGTACTTC.

This clonotype was recorded many times. V is TRBV29-1 and J is TRBJ2-7; TRBD2 matches 7 bases. The CDR3 sequence is 13 residues long. The germline V gene has CDR1 SQVTM and CDR2 ANQGSEA. Trimming cost V 7 bases and J 3 bases; bases outside gene matches: 9. This CDR3 is CSAKGGEGYEQYF. CDR3 DNA sequence: TGCAGCGCTAAAGGAGGGGAGGGCTACGAGCAGTACTTC.

This clonotype was detected ten times or more. The chain couples TRBV28 to TRBJ1-5; D call uncertain. This CDR3 contains 17 residues. Per the germline V gene, CDR1 is MDHEN and CDR2 is SYDVKM. Between the trimmed V and J ends, which lost 8 bases and 0 bases, there was a span of 20 bases. DNA of the CDR3: TGTGCCAGCGACCCCGGGCCATCGATTAGTAGCAATCAGCCCCAGCATTTT. It codes for CASDPGPSISSNQPQHF.

In its sample, this clonotype was seen many times. The genes are TRBV5-6 and TRBJ2-5; TRBD2 matches 14 bases. CDR3 length equals 16 residues. The germline V gene encodes CDR1 SGHDT and CDR2 YYEEEE. V trimming: 4 bases; J trimming: 5 bases; junction bases outside the gene matches: 7. The CDR3 protein is CASSPWTSGGRETQYF. In DNA, the CDR3 is TGTGCCAGCAGCCCCTGGACTAGCGGGGGGCGGGAGACCCAGTACTTC.

This clonotype occurred many times. The chain carries TRBV7-8 and TRBJ1-1, with D uncertain. Germline CDR1 reads SGHVS; CDR2 reads FQNEAQ. The CDR3 contains 16 residues. Trimming cost V 5 bases and J 0 bases, with 16 bases left between them. The CDR3 loop reads CASSAPPRGLNTEAFF. CDR3 coding DNA: TGTGCCAGCAGCGCCCCACCCCGAGGGCTGAACACTGAAGCTTTCTTT.

This clonotype was observed at least ten times. The V gene is TRBV15, the J gene TRBJ2-2, with a possible D match to TRBD1 (6 bases). This CDR3 spans 13 amino acids. V lost 5 bases and J 4 bases, leaving 8 bases between the germline ends. CDR1 is LNHNV and CDR2 is YYDKDF in the germline V gene (reference sequence). The CDR3 bases are TGTGCCACCAGCTCCAGGGGCACCGGGGAGCTGTTTTTT. This sequence encodes CATSSRGTGELFF.

This clonotype was observed many times. This chain uses TRBV19 with TRBJ1-1; the D gene is possibly TRBD1 (6 bases). The length of the CDR3 is 14 residues. The V gene lost 3 bases and the J gene lost 4 bases, with 12 bases spanning the gap. The germline V gene encodes CDR1 LNHDA and CDR2 SQIVND (reference sequence). As DNA, the CDR3 is TGTGCCAGTAGTATCGGGGGCGTGGGCACTGAAGCTTTCTTT. Amino acid sequence: CASSIGGVGTEAFF.

The chain joins TRBV7-2 to TRBJ1-2; D might be TRBD1 (5 bases). Trimming removed 2 bases from V and 7 bases from J, with 17 bases in between. This CDR3 contains 15 residues. The germline V gene encodes CDR1 SGHTA and CDR2 FQGNSA. The CDR3 here is CASSLLGQGAFGYTF. CDR3 nucleotide sequence: TGTGCCAGCAGCTTATTGGGGCAGGGAGCGTTTGGCTACACCTTC.

There are many counts of this clonotype. This rearrangement joins TRBV30 to TRBJ1-2; D unresolved. Germline loops: CDR1 GTSNPN, CDR2 SVGIG (reference sequence). V was trimmed by 0 bases and J by 4 bases, leaving 9 bases between them. The CDR3 is made up of 13 amino acids. CDR3 loop: CAWSVYGIYGYTF. For the CDR3, the DNA is TGTGCCTGGAGTGTATACGGCATCTATGGCTACACCTTC.

This clonotype turned up a few times. The chain couples TRBV12-3 or TRBV12-4 to TRBJ2-4; tentative D call: TRBD1 (6 bases). The germline V and J ends were trimmed by 8 bases and 7 bases, with 18 bases remaining between them. The CDR3 extends over 14 amino acids. This chain's CDR3 is CASGEQGTLNIQYF. DNA of the CDR3: TGTGCCAGCGGTGAACAGGGAACTCTTAACATTCAGTACTTC.